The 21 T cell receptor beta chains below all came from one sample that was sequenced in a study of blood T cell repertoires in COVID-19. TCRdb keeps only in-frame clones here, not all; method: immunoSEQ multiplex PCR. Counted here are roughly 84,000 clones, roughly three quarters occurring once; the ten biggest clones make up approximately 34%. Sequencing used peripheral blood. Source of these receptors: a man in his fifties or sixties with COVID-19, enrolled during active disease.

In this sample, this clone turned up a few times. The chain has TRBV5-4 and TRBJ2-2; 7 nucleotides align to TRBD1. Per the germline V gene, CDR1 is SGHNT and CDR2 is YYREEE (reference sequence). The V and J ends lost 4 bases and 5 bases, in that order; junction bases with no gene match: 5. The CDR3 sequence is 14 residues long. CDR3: CASSLTTGTGELFF. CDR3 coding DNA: TGTGCCAGCAGCCTAACGACAGGGACCGGGGAGCTGTTTTTT.

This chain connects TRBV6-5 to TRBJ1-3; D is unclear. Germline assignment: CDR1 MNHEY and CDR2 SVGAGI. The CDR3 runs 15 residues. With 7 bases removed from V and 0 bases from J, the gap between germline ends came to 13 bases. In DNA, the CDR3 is TGTGCCAGCAAAGAGGGCCCTTACTCTGGAAACACCATATATTTT. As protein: CASKEGPYSGNTIYF.

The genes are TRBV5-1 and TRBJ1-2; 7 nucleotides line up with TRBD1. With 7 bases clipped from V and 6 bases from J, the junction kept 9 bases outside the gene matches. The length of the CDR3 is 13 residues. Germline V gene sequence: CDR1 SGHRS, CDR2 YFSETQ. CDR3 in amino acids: CASGRGGGDGYTF. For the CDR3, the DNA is TGCGCCAGCGGTCGAGGGGGCGGGGATGGCTACACCTTC.

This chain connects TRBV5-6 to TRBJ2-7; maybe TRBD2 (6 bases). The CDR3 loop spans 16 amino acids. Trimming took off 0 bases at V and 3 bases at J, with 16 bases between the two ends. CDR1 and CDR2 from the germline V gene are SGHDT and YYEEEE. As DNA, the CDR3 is TGTGCCAGCAGCTTGGCTGGCGGGGACCCTCACTACGAGCAGTACTTC. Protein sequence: CASSLAGGDPHYEQYF.

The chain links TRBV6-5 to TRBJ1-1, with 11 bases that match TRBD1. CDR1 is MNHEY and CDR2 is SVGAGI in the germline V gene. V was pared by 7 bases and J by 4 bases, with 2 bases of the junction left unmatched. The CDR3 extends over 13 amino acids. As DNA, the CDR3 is TGTGCCAGCACCGGGACAGGGGGCACTGAAGCTTTCTTT. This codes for CASTGTGGTEAFF.

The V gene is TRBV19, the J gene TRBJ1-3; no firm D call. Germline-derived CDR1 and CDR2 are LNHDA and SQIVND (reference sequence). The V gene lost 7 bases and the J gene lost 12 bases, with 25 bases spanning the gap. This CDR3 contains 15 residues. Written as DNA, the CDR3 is TGTGCCAGTACCAAGACGGAGACCTCTGGAACTGGCATATATTTT. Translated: CASTKTETSGTGIYF.

The CDR3 here is CSVRQGAGNEQYF. The DNA for the CDR3 is TGCAGCGTCAGACAGGGGGCGGGGAACGAGCAGTACTTC. This chain links TRBV29-1 with TRBJ2-7; 10 nucleotides line up with TRBD1. This CDR3 is 13 amino acids long. Germline CDR1 SQVTM, CDR2 ANQGSEA. V shed 6 bases and J 5 bases; nucleotides not matched to a gene: 7.

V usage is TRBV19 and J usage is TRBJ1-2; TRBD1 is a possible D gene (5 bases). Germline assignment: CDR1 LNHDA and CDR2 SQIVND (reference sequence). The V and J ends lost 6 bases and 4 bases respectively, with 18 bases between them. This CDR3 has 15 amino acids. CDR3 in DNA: TGTGCCAGTAGCTACGGGACTAGGCTTAGCTATGGCTACACCTTC. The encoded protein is CASSYGTRLSYGYTF.

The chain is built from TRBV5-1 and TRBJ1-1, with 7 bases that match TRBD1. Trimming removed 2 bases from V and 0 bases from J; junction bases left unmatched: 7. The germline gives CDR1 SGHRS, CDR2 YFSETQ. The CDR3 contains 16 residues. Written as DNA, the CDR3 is TGCGCCAGCAGCTTACAGGGGACCCTAATGAACACTGAAGCTTTCTTT. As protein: CASSLQGTLMNTEAFF.

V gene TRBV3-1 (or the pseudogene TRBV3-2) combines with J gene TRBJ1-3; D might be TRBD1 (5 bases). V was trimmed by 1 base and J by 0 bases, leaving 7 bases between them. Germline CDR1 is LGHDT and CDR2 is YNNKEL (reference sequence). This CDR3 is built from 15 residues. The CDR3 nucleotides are TGTGCCAGCAGCCAAGCTGGGGCCTCTGGAAACACCATATATTTT. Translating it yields CASSQAGASGNTIYF.

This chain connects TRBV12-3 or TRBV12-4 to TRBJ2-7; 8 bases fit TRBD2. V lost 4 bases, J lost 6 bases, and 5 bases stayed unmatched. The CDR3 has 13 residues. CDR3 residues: CASSSLTSGEQYF. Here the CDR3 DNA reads TGTGCCAGCAGTTCCCTAACTAGCGGCGAGCAGTACTTC.

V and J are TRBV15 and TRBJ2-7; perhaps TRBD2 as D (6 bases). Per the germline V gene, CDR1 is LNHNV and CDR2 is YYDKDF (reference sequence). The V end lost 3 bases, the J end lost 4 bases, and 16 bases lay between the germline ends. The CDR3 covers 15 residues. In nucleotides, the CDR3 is TGTGCCACCAGCAGTCCGGGACTGAAAGAATACGAGCAGTACTTC. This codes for CATSSPGLKEYEQYF.

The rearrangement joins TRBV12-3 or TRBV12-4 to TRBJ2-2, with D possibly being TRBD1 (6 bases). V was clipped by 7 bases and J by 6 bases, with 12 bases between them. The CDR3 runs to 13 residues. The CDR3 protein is CASTLQGPGELFF. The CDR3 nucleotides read TGTGCCAGCACCCTACAGGGTCCCGGGGAGCTGTTTTTT.

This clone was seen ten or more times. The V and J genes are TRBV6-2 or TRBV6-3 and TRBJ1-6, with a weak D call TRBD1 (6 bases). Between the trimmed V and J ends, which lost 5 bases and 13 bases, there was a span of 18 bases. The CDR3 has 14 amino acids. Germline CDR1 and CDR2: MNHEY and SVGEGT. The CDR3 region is CASSHPGTSPPLHF. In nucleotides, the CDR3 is TGTGCCAGCAGTCACCCGGGGACATCTCCGCCCCTCCACTTT.

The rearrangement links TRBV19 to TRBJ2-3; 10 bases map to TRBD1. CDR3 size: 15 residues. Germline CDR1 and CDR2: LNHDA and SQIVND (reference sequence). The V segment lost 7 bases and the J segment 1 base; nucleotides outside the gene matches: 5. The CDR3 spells CASKRDRGGTDTQYF. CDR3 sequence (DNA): TGTGCCAGTAAACGGGACAGGGGAGGCACAGATACGCAGTATTTT. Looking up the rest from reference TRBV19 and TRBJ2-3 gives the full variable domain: DGGITQSPKYLFRKEGQNVTLSCEQNLNHDAMYWYRQDPGQGLRLIYYSQIVNDFQKGDIAEGYSVSREKKESFPLTVTSAQKNPTAFYLCASKRDRGGTDTQYFGPGTRLTVL.

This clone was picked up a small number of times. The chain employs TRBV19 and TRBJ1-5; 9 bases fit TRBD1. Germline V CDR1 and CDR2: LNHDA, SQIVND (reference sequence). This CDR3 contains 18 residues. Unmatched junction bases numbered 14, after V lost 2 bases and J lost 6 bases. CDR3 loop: CASSIFPPQDRGRQPQHF. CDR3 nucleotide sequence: TGTGCCAGTAGTATATTCCCACCCCAGGACAGGGGACGTCAGCCCCAGCATTTT.

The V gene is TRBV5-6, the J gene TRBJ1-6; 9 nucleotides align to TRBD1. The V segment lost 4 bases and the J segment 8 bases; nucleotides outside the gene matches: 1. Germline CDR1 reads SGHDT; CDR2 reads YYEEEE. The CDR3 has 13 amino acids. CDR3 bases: TGTGCCAGCAGCAGGGACAGGGATTCACCCCTCCACTTT. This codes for CASSRDRDSPLHF.

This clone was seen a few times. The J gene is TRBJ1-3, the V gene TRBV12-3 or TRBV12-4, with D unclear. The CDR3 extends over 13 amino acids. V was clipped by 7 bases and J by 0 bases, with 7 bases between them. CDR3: CASTPNSGNTIYF. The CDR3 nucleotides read TGTGCCAGCACCCCTAACTCTGGAAACACCATATATTTT.

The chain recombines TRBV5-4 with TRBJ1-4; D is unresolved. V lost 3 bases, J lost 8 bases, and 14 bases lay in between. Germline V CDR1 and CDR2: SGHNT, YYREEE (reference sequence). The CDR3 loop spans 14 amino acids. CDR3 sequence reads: CASSSPGMGEKLFF. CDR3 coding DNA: TGTGCCAGCAGCTCCCCCGGGATGGGAGAAAAACTGTTTTTT. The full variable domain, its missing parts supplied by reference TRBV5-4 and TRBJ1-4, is ETGVTQSPTHLIKTRGQQVTLRCSSQSGHNTVSWYQQALGQGPQFIFQYYREEENGRGNFPPRFSGLQFPNYSSELNVNALELDDSALYLCASSSPGMGEKLFFGSGTQLSVL.

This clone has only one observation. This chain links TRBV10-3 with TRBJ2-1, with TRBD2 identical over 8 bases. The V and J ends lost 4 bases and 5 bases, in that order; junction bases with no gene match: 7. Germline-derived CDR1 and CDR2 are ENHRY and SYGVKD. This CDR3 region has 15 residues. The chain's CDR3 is CAISAGTSPDNEQFF. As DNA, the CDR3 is TGTGCCATCAGTGCCGGGACTAGTCCGGACAATGAGCAGTTCTTC.

The CDR3 spells CASGGQGQETQYF. The CDR3 nucleotides are TGTGCCAGCGGCGGACAGGGCCAAGAGACCCAGTACTTC. This chain connects TRBV6-5 to TRBJ2-5; the match to TRBD1 covers 8 bases. J was trimmed by 1 base and V by 8 bases; bases with no gene match: 3. The CDR3 is 13 residues long. CDR1 and CDR2 (germline): MNHEY, SVGAGI.